The source of this T cell receptor beta chain is a study of T-cell memory formation after mild COVID-19. TCRdb reanalysed the 5' RACE reads using MiXCR and keeps one entry per CDR3 protein. Found here are some 180,000 distinct CDR3 sequences, roughly 13% of them singletons; the top ten hold 3% to 4%. In this sample, this clonotype turned up a few times. The clonotype was recovered from a man between 18 and 29 years old who had mild COVID-19 (a few samples of this study predate the infection). Cell type and time point are not known. The specimen sequenced was PBMCs or a T cell subset sorted from them (not recorded which).

CDR3 sequence reads: CSVQTSKNEQFF. The DNA of the CDR3 is TGCAGCGTACAAACCTCGAAGAATGAGCAGTTCTTC. This chain connects TRBV29-1 to TRBJ2-1; D remains unclear. CDR1 and CDR2 from the germline V gene are SQVTM and ANQGSEA. This CDR3 spans 12 amino acids. Trimming took 6 bases from V and 7 from J, leaving 13 bases between them.